This TCR beta chain was sequenced in a study of blood T cell repertoires in COVID-19. For the study at large: Sources were T cells, B-cell-depleted T cells, or PBMCs; the material itself was cDNA or gDNA.

With V trimmed by 7 bases and J by 3 bases, 8 bases remained unmatched. The germline V gene has CDR1 LNHDA and CDR2 SQIVND (reference sequence). This CDR3 comprises 15 residues. The method was immunoSEQ multiplex PCR; TCRdb's version includes in-frame clones alone and lacks a portion of them. The data hold fewer than 150,000 clones, with roughly 80% observed a single time. V is TRBV19 and J is TRBJ1-4; 7 nucleotides align to TRBD1. This receptor was identified in a human donor in a cohort sampled during active COVID-19. Sequences were obtained from peripheral blood. DNA for the CDR3: TGTGCCAGTACCTTGACAGGGTCTCCTAATGAAAAACTGTTTTTT. Encoded protein: CASTLTGSPNEKLFF. Full variable domain (missing parts from reference TRBV19 and TRBJ1-4): DGGITQSPKYLFRKEGQNVTLSCEQNLNHDAMYWYRQDPGQGLRLIYYSQIVNDFQKGDIAEGYSVSREKKESFPLTVTSAQKNPTAFYLCASTLTGSPNEKLFFGSGTQLSVL.